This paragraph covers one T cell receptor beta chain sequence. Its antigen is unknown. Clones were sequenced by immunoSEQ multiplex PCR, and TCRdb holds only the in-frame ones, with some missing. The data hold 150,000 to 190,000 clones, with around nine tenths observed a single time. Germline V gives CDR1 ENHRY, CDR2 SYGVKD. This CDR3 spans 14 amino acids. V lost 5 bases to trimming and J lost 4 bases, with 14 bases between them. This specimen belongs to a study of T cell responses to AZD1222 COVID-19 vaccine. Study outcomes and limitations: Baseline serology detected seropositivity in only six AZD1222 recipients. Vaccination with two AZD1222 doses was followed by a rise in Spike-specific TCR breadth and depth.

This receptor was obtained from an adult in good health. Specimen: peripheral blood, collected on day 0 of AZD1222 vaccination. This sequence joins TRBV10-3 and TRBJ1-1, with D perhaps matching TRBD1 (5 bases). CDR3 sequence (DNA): TGTGCCATCAGTACCAGGGAGGGGACCACTGAAGCTTTCTTT. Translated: CAISTREGTTEAFF.